The next 21 T cell receptor beta chains were all read from a single sample in a study of blood T cell repertoires in COVID-19. Profiled with immunoSEQ multiplex PCR; TCRdb holds only in-frame clones, not every one. The sample records about 230,000 clones, approximately 87% being singletons. Sequencing input: peripheral blood. The source is an older woman with active or convalescent COVID-19.

The V gene is TRBV24-1, the J gene TRBJ2-1; maybe TRBD1 (6 bases). CDR3 size: 14 residues. Trimming removed 2 bases from V and 6 bases from J, with 10 bases in between. CDR1 is KGHDR, CDR2 SFDVKD, per germline. The CDR3 here is CATSDSQTGNEQFF. CDR3 nucleotides: TGTGCCACCAGTGATTCCCAGACAGGCAATGAGCAGTTCTTC.

V and J are TRBV15 and TRBJ2-1, with 12 bases lining up with TRBD1. After removal of 1 base from V and 5 bases from J, the junction contained 15 bases not matched to a gene. The CDR3 loop spans 20 amino acids. Germline V gene data show CDR1 as LNHNV and CDR2 as YYDKDF (reference sequence). In DNA form, the CDR3 reads TGTGCCACCAGCAGAGGTATGGGACAGGGGGCTAGCACCCTTCACAATGAGCAGTTCTTC. Amino acids: CATSRGMGQGASTLHNEQFF. Complete variable domain (other parts from reference TRBV15 and TRBJ2-1): DAMVIQNPRYQVTQFGKPVTLSCSQTLNHNVMYWYQQKSSQAPKLLFHYYDKDFNNEADTPDNFQSRRPNTSFCFLDIRSPGLGDTAMYLCATSRGMGQGASTLHNEQFFGPGTRLTVL.

This clone was recorded only once. The gene calls are TRBV28 and TRBJ2-1; a weak D match, TRBD1 (6 bases). V lost 2 bases to trimming and J lost 5 bases, with 13 bases between them. The length of the CDR3 is 15 residues. Germline CDR1 reads MDHEN; CDR2 reads SYDVKM. The CDR3 reads CASSLRGGKDNEQFF. CDR3 bases: TGTGCCAGCAGTTTAAGAGGGGGTAAGGACAATGAGCAGTTCTTC. Full variable domain (outside the CDR3, taken from reference TRBV28 and TRBJ2-1): DVKVTQSSRYLVKRTGEKVFLECVQDMDHENMFWYRQDPGLGLRLIYFSYDVKMKEKGDIPEGYSVSREKKERFSLILESASTNQTSMYLCASSLRGGKDNEQFFGPGTRLTVL.

The CDR3 here is CASSKGQGASYEQYF. CDR3 bases: TGCGCCAGCAGCAAGGGACAGGGGGCATCCTACGAGCAGTACTTC. V and J are TRBV5-1 and TRBJ2-7; 12 bases are shared with TRBD1. CDR1 is SGHRS and CDR2 is YFSETQ in the germline V gene. The CDR3 consists of 15 residues. J gave up 1 base and V 4 bases, and 3 bases lay outside the gene matches.

The V call is TRBV29-1, the J call TRBJ2-5, with TRBD2 identical over 7 bases. With V trimmed by 6 bases and J by 5 bases, 6 bases remained unmatched. Germline CDR1 reads SQVTM; CDR2 reads ANQGSEA. The CDR3 contains 12 residues. CDR3 in DNA: TGCAGCGTCCTCACCGGGGGGGAGACCCAGTACTTC. It specifies CSVLTGGETQYF.

The rearrangement links TRBV6-5 to TRBJ1-1, with D possibly being TRBD1 (6 bases). Germline CDR1 reads MNHEY; CDR2 reads SVGAGI. CDR3 length equals 13 residues. Trimming left V 5 bases short and J 1 base short, with 8 bases between. CDR3 sequence reads: CASSKTGNTEAFF. In DNA form, the CDR3 reads TGTGCCAGCAGTAAGACAGGGAACACTGAAGCTTTCTTT.

The chain uses TRBV19 and TRBJ2-3; the D gene is possibly TRBD1 (6 bases). The V gene's germline CDR1 is LNHDA and CDR2 SQIVND (reference sequence). There are 17 residues in the CDR3. The germline V and J ends were trimmed by 3 bases and 2 bases, with 18 bases remaining between them. CDR3 DNA: TGTGCCAGTAGTATTCGAGGTCCAGGGGCACCCACAGATACGCAGTATTTT. Translating gives CASSIRGPGAPTDTQYF. The entire variable domain, with the rest obtained from reference TRBV19 and TRBJ2-3, is as follows: DGGITQSPKYLFRKEGQNVTLSCEQNLNHDAMYWYRQDPGQGLRLIYYSQIVNDFQKGDIAEGYSVSREKKESFPLTVTSAQKNPTAFYLCASSIRGPGAPTDTQYFGPGTRLTVL.

The chain uses TRBV9 and TRBJ2-1, with TRBD1 as a possible D gene (6 bases). In germline, CDR1 is SGDLS, CDR2 YYNGEE. This CDR3 comprises 13 residues. Trimming took 0 bases from V and 12 from J, leaving 13 bases between them. The CDR3: CASSVGPLGAQFF. The CDR3 bases are TGTGCCAGCAGCGTAGGACCCCTGGGGGCGCAGTTCTTC.

The chain carries TRBV6-2 or TRBV6-3 and TRBJ2-7, with a tentative D call TRBD1 (6 bases). CDR3 size: 15 residues. Trimming cost V 2 bases and J 1 base, with 12 bases left between them. From germline, CDR1 is MNHEY and CDR2 SVGEGT. The CDR3 DNA reads TGTGCCAGCAGTTACCAAGGACAGTTATCCTACGAGCAGTACTTC. Translating gives CASSYQGQLSYEQYF.

This rearrangement joins TRBV10-2 to TRBJ2-5, with 11 positions matching TRBD2. The germline V gene has CDR1 WSHSY and CDR2 SAAADI. This CDR3 spans 17 amino acids. V trimming: 0 bases; J trimming: 2 bases; junction bases outside the gene matches: 5. The CDR3 spells CASSESRASGGQETQYF. DNA for the CDR3: TGCGCCAGCAGTGAGTCTCGGGCTAGCGGGGGGCAAGAGACCCAGTACTTC.

This clone showed up just a few times. The chain employs TRBV7-8 and TRBJ1-3; a weak D match, TRBD1 (6 bases). The germline V gene encodes CDR1 SGHVS and CDR2 FQNEAQ. The CDR3 length is 15 residues. Trimming cost V 5 bases and J 2 bases, with 13 bases left between them. The CDR3 loop is CASSPRGRAGNTIYF. As DNA, the CDR3 is TGTGCCAGCAGCCCCAGGGGAAGGGCTGGAAACACCATATATTTT.

The CDR3 here is CASSIVGASGTGEQFF. DNA of the CDR3: TGTGCCAGTAGTATAGTGGGCGCTAGCGGGACGGGTGAGCAGTTCTTC. The chain carries TRBV19 and TRBJ2-1; the match to TRBD2 covers 9 bases. The CDR3 totals 16 residues. Germline assignment: CDR1 LNHDA and CDR2 SQIVND (reference sequence). The junction had 10 bases not matched to a gene; V was cut back by 1 base and J by 9 bases. Full variable domain (missing parts from reference TRBV19 and TRBJ2-1): DGGITQSPKYLFRKEGQNVTLSCEQNLNHDAMYWYRQDPGQGLRLIYYSQIVNDFQKGDIAEGYSVSREKKESFPLTVTSAQKNPTAFYLCASSIVGASGTGEQFFGPGTRLTVL.

The chain combines TRBV19 with TRBJ2-2, with D unclear. CDR1 is LNHDA, CDR2 SQIVND, per germline (reference sequence). V lost 4 bases, J lost 0 bases, and 3 bases lay in between. This CDR3 has 13 residues. The DNA for the CDR3 is TGTGCCAGTAGTACCGCGAACACCGGGGAGCTGTTTTTT. Translating gives CASSTANTGELFF.

This clone occurred once. V gene TRBV18 combines with J gene TRBJ2-3, with 7 bases matching TRBD2. The CDR3 length is 16 residues. Germline loops: CDR1 KGHSH, CDR2 LQKENI. The V and J ends lost 3 bases and 0 bases, in that order; junction bases with no gene match: 6. This chain's CDR3 is CASSPLAAPSTDTQYF. In DNA, the CDR3 is TGTGCCAGCTCACCTCTAGCGGCGCCAAGCACAGATACGCAGTATTTT.

A word on this clone: One end of the junction varies from germline; a read error may be responsible. The chain couples TRBV7-2 to TRBJ1-5, with D possibly TRBD1 on 6 matching bases. The CDR3 sequence is 15 residues long. CDR1 SGHTA and CDR2 FQGNSA come from the germline V gene. The CDR3 spells CASSLDRGGGQPQHF. CDR3 DNA: TGTGCCAGCAGTTTAGACCGGGGGGGCGGTCAGCCCCAGCATTTT. Full variable domain (rest looked up from reference TRBV7-2 and TRBJ1-5): GAGVSQSPSNKVTEKGKDVELRCDPISGHTALYWYRQSLGQGLEFLIYFQGNSAPDKSGLPSDRFSAERTGGSVSTLTIQRTQQEDSAVYLCASSLDRGGGQPQHFGDGTRLSIL.

The chain employs TRBV6-2 or TRBV6-3 and TRBJ1-5; the match to TRBD1 covers 9 bases. V gave up 0 bases and J gave up 5 bases; unmatched junction bases: 5. The CDR3 totals 16 residues. Germline lookup yields CDR1 MNHEY and CDR2 SVGEGT. CDR3 region: CASSYSRGQGDQPQHF. The CDR3 coding sequence is TGTGCCAGCAGTTACTCCAGGGGACAGGGCGATCAGCCCCAGCATTTT.

V is TRBV5-4 and J is TRBJ2-3; 8 bases match TRBD1. The CDR3 totals 14 residues. The ends lost 1 base at V and 6 bases at J; junction bases unmatched: 4. Per the germline V gene, CDR1 is SGHNT and CDR2 is YYREEE (reference sequence). CDR3 sequence (DNA): TGTGCCAGCAGCTTGATCCAGGGGGCGGATACGCAGTATTTT. Protein sequence: CASSLIQGADTQYF.

The genes are TRBV20-1 and TRBJ2-1; no definite D call. With 3 bases removed from V and 3 bases from J, the gap between germline ends came to 6 bases. CDR3 length: 12 amino acids. The germline gives CDR1 DFQATT, CDR2 SNEGSKA (reference sequence). The CDR3 protein is CSASIRYNEQFF. CDR3 nucleotide sequence: TGCAGTGCTAGTATTCGCTACAATGAGCAGTTCTTC.

The V gene is TRBV19, the J gene TRBJ2-1; TRBD2 matches at 16 bases. With 3 bases clipped from V and 10 bases from J, the junction kept 3 bases outside the gene matches. CDR3 size: 15 residues. CDR1 is LNHDA, CDR2 SQIVND, per germline (reference sequence). The CDR3 sequence: CASSMGTSGRGEQFF. In nucleotides, the CDR3 is TGTGCCAGTAGTATGGGGACTAGCGGGAGGGGGGAGCAGTTCTTC. Filled out from reference TRBV19 and TRBJ2-1, the complete variable domain reads DGGITQSPKYLFRKEGQNVTLSCEQNLNHDAMYWYRQDPGQGLRLIYYSQIVNDFQKGDIAEGYSVSREKKESFPLTVTSAQKNPTAFYLCASSMGTSGRGEQFFGPGTRLTVL.

This clone was counted once. This chain uses TRBV6-5 with TRBJ1-6; TRBD1 matches 8 bases. Germline lookup yields CDR1 MNHEY and CDR2 SVGAGI. Trimming took 0 bases from V and 9 from J; bases not matched to a gene: 7. This CDR3 has 16 amino acids. The CDR3 protein is CASSYSNAGGSSPLHF. Written as DNA, the CDR3 is TGTGCCAGCAGTTACTCGAACGCAGGGGGCAGTTCACCCCTCCACTTT.

The chain combines TRBV7-9 with TRBJ1-5, with TRBD1 identical over 9 bases. With 5 bases clipped from V and 4 bases from J, the junction kept 9 bases outside the gene matches. This CDR3 has 16 amino acids. Germline values: CDR1 SEHNR, CDR2 FQNEAQ (reference sequence). Written as DNA, the CDR3 is TGTGCCAGCAGCGCCACGGACAGGGGAAAAAATCAGCCCCAGCATTTT. This gives the protein CASSATDRGKNQPQHF. Together with reference TRBV7-9 and TRBJ1-5, the CDR3 gives the full variable domain: DTGVSQNPRHKITKRGQNVTFRCDPISEHNRLYWYRQTLGQGPEFLTYFQNEAQLEKSRLLSDRFSAERPKGSFSTLEIQRTEQGDSAMYLCASSATDRGKNQPQHFGDGTRLSIL.